Following are 16 T cell receptor beta chains from one sample sequenced in a study of T cells after yellow fever vaccination. MiXCR, run by TCRdb on the 5' RACE reads, gives a single entry per CDR3 protein. The data hold some 350,000 distinct CDR3 sequences, with 3.5% to 4.5% observed a single time. The sequences come from PBMCs, collected 5 days after the yellow fever booster vaccination. Source of these receptors: a man aged 18 to 30 who received the YFV17D yellow fever vaccine.

This clonotype was counted many times. The V call is TRBV7-2, the J call TRBJ1-1, with D maybe TRBD1 (5 bases). Trimming took 2 bases from V and 11 from J, leaving 15 bases between them. The length of the CDR3 is 13 residues. Germline CDR1 reads SGHTA; CDR2 reads FQGNSA. The CDR3 DNA reads as TGTGCCAGCAGCTTAAATAGGGGAGTAGGGGCTTTCTTT. This translates into CASSLNRGVGAFF.

J is TRBJ2-5 and V is TRBV7-3, with D tentatively TRBD2 (6 bases). The CDR3 totals 14 residues. Deletions cut 5 bases from V and 5 bases from J, with 15 bases between. CDR1 SGHTA and CDR2 FQGTGA come from the germline V gene. The CDR3 sequence: CASSPTGRLETQYF. The CDR3 nucleotides are TGTGCCAGCAGCCCGACGGGGAGGCTCGAGACCCAGTACTTC.

There are a few counts of this clonotype. The chain combines TRBV12-3 or TRBV12-4 with TRBJ1-4, with TRBD1 as a possible D gene (6 bases). Trimming removed 3 bases at V and 3 bases at J, with 17 bases between. The CDR3 has 17 residues. The CDR3 DNA reads TGTGCCAGCAGTTTGGGGCGAGGGGGGTCGGCTAATGAAAAACTGTTTTTT. Encoded protein: CASSLGRGGSANEKLFF.

In this sample, this clonotype turned up many times. V usage is TRBV10-2 and J usage is TRBJ2-2, with no clear D. The CDR3 runs to 13 residues. The germline V and J ends were trimmed by 6 bases and 4 bases, with 9 bases remaining between them. Germline CDR1 is WSHSY and CDR2 is SAAADI. CDR3 sequence (DNA): TGCGCCAGCAGACCCGACCCCACCGGGGAGCTGTTTTTT. As protein: CASRPDPTGELFF.

This clonotype has just a few counts. The rearrangement joins TRBV4-2 to TRBJ1-5; D not certain. Trimming cost V 0 bases and J 0 bases, with 3 bases left between them. The CDR3 contains 14 residues. Germline V gives CDR1 LGHNA, CDR2 YNFKEQ. Here the CDR3 reads CASSQEVSNQPQHF. The CDR3 DNA sequence: TGTGCCAGCAGCCAAGAAGTTAGCAATCAGCCCCAGCATTTT.

This clonotype came up many times. J is TRBJ2-7 and V is TRBV10-1; possibly TRBD1 for D (6 bases). Between the trimmed V and J ends, which lost 3 bases and 2 bases, there was a span of 14 bases. The germline gives CDR1 WNHNN, CDR2 SYGVQD (reference sequence). The CDR3 extends over 15 amino acids. CDR3: CASSEGQNLPYEQYV. In nucleotides, the CDR3 is TGCGCCAGCAGTGAAGGACAGAACTTACCCTACGAGCAGTACGTC.

A few counts support this clonotype. The genes are TRBV12-3 or TRBV12-4 and TRBJ2-3, with D possibly TRBD2 on 5 matching bases. The CDR3 is 13 amino acids. Trimming removed 8 bases at V and 5 bases at J, with 14 bases between. CDR3: CASRGSLGDTQYF. The CDR3 nucleotides are TGTGCCAGCCGGGGTAGTTTAGGAGATACGCAGTATTTT.

This clonotype was detected many times. The rearrangement uses TRBV7-9 and TRBJ1-1; no clear D gene. The germline gives CDR1 SEHNR, CDR2 FQNEAQ (reference sequence). Trimming removed 4 bases from V and 10 bases from J, with 16 bases in between. This CDR3 spans 13 amino acids. Here the CDR3 reads CASSWTGYQAAFF. DNA of the CDR3: TGTGCCAGCAGCTGGACGGGCTATCAGGCAGCTTTCTTT.

The CDR3 coding sequence is TGTGCCAGCAGTTTATTAAGCGGGTTAAAAGATACGCAGTATTTT. It encodes CASSLLSGLKDTQYF. This chain joins TRBV28 and TRBJ2-3, with D perhaps matching TRBD2 (6 bases). The CDR3 consists of 15 residues. The germline CDR1 and CDR2 sequences are MDHEN and SYDVKM. V was cut by 1 base and J by 5 bases, with 13 bases left in between.

V is TRBV12-3 or TRBV12-4 and J is TRBJ2-5; 7 nucleotides line up with TRBD1. The CDR3 runs 15 residues. V was pared by 2 bases and J by 1 base, with 4 bases of the junction left unmatched. CDR3 in amino acids: CASSLFGDSQETQYF. The CDR3 DNA is TGTGCCAGCAGTTTATTCGGGGACAGCCAAGAGACCCAGTACTTC.

In this sample, this clonotype turned up many times. The chain uses TRBV5-1 and TRBJ1-1; tentative D call: TRBD1 (5 bases). This CDR3 is built from 13 residues. Germline loops: CDR1 SGHRS, CDR2 YFSETQ. V was trimmed by 0 bases and J by 5 bases, leaving 8 bases between them. CDR3: CASSLAGATEAFF. The DNA of the CDR3 is TGCGCCAGCAGCTTGGCCGGGGCAACTGAAGCTTTCTTT.

This chain joins TRBV12-3 or TRBV12-4 and TRBJ2-1; D might be TRBD1 or TRBD2, each matching 5 bases. V shed 7 bases and J shed 0 bases, with 13 bases lying between them. The CDR3 loop spans 15 amino acids. CDR3: CASNPSGRSYNEQFF. The CDR3 bases are TGTGCCAGCAACCCCTCGGGGCGCTCCTACAATGAGCAGTTCTTC.

The table lists this clonotype with many counts. This chain uses TRBV20-1 with TRBJ2-1, with 10 bases aligning to TRBD2. CDR3 length: 15 amino acids. Germline V lookup: CDR1 DFQATT, CDR2 SNEGSKA (reference sequence). V shed 1 base, J shed 6 bases, and the junction held 6 bases outside the gene matches. DNA of the CDR3: TGCAGTGCTAGAGGGTCAGCGGGGGGGCTCAATGAGCAGTTCTTC. This encodes CSARGSAGGLNEQFF.

This clonotype was seen ten or more times. In DNA, the CDR3 is TGTGCCAGTAGTATAGACGGACGGAACACTGAAGCTTTCTTT. It encodes CASSIDGRNTEAFF. J is TRBJ1-1 and V is TRBV19; D is undetermined. This CDR3 region has 14 residues. Germline values: CDR1 LNHDA, CDR2 SQIVND (reference sequence). The V end was cut by 0 bases, the J end by 1 base, with 6 bases between.

This clonotype occurred many times. The chain joins TRBV28 to TRBJ2-1; TRBD2 matches 9 bases. The germline V gene encodes CDR1 MDHEN and CDR2 SYDVKM. This CDR3 has 14 residues. Trimming took 7 bases from V and 2 from J; bases not matched to a gene: 3. The CDR3 DNA reads TGTGCCAGCATGCGGGGGGGAACCTACAATGAGCAGTTCTTC. Translation: CASMRGGTYNEQFF.

CDR3 nucleotides: TGCGCCAGCAGCCAGATGGGGAGCGGGGGGGATTTGGAGACCCAGTACTTC. Its translation: CASSQMGSGGDLETQYF. This chain joins TRBV4-1 and TRBJ2-5; TRBD2 matches 10 bases. CDR3 size: 17 residues. Trimming cost V 3 bases and J 5 bases; bases outside gene matches: 12. Looked up from germline, CDR1 is MGHRA and CDR2 is YSYEKL.